Following are 12 T cell receptor beta chains from one sample sequenced in a study of T cells in localized non-small cell lung cancer (dated by TCRdb to the early 2020s). Library prep was done by the immunoSEQ multiplex PCR assay. What TCRdb holds here is the immuneACCESS table cut down to in-frame rearrangements. Part of the clones is not present; checked against another copy, under half of the missing clones reflect an unresolved V gene, and the others are unexplained. The sample records about 40,000 clones, about 90% of which are singletons. Approximately 6.4% of the sample is held by the ten biggest clonotypes. The sequencing used peripheral blood, collected before any cancer treatment. Source of these receptors: a man aged 35 to 70 with stage I lung adenocarcinoma.

The chain carries TRBV27 and TRBJ2-5; D is unclear. Trimming stripped 6 bases from V and 2 bases from J, with 1 base between. This CDR3 has 10 residues. Germline-derived CDR1 and CDR2 are MNHEY and SMNVEV (reference sequence). CDR3 in amino acids: CASRQETQYF. In DNA, the CDR3 is TGTGCCAGCAGGCAAGAGACCCAGTACTTC.

The chain uses TRBV7-3 and TRBJ2-5, with 7 bases lining up with TRBD1. This CDR3 region has 13 residues. Germline loops: CDR1 SGHTA, CDR2 FQGTGA. Losses at the gene ends were 5 bases for V and 5 bases for J; bases not matched to a gene: 5. The CDR3 reads CASSQGQRETQYF. The CDR3 DNA reads as TGTGCCAGCAGCCAGGGACAGAGGGAGACCCAGTACTTC.

The V call is TRBV19, the J call TRBJ2-5; D is unresolved. The CDR3 length is 13 residues. Germline loops: CDR1 LNHDA, CDR2 SQIVND (reference sequence). Between the trimmed V and J ends, which lost 4 bases and 5 bases, there was a span of 11 bases. The CDR3 DNA follows: TGTGCCAGTAGTAGAGTGGGGTGGGAGACCCAGTACTTC. Translation gives CASSRVGWETQYF.

The chain links TRBV5-4 to TRBJ1-1; no definite D call. V lost 2 bases and J lost 1, with 9 bases in between. This CDR3 spans 14 amino acids. In germline, CDR1 is SGHNT, CDR2 YYREEE (reference sequence). In DNA, the CDR3 is TGTGCCAGCAGCTTCCGGGCAGGGAACACTGAAGCTTTCTTT. It encodes CASSFRAGNTEAFF.

This clone has only a few counts. This CDR3 is also generated by other DNA sequences in the sample. V is TRBV18 and J is TRBJ1-2; 7 nucleotides agree with TRBD1. This CDR3 region has 12 residues. Germline loops: CDR1 KGHSH, CDR2 LQKENI. The junction had 1 base not matched to a gene; V was cut back by 3 bases and J by 6 bases. DNA for the CDR3: TGTGCCAGCTCACCGACAGGGAATGGCTACACCTTC. Translating gives CASSPTGNGYTF.

The chain couples TRBV18 to TRBJ2-2; D uncertain. CDR3 length: 12 residues. Germline V gene sequence: CDR1 KGHSH, CDR2 LQKENI. V was clipped by 2 bases and J by 13 bases, with 11 bases between them. The CDR3 is CASSPGSMVLFF. DNA of the CDR3: TGTGCCAGCTCACCAGGCTCGATGGTGCTGTTTTTT.

This clone was seen once. The V call is TRBV18, the J call TRBJ2-1, with TRBD2 matching over 12 bases. J gave up 2 bases and V 6 bases, and 11 bases lay outside the gene matches. The CDR3 totals 18 residues. Germline V gives CDR1 KGHSH, CDR2 LQKENI. The DNA for the CDR3 is TGTGCCAGCTCTCCCGGGACTAGCGGGCCTGGGGCCTACAATGAGCAGTTCTTC. Its translation is CASSPGTSGPGAYNEQFF.

This clone showed up just once. The rearrangement uses TRBV5-1 and TRBJ2-7; TRBD1 might be the D (5 bases). V gave up 0 bases and J gave up 3 bases, with 16 bases separating them. Per germline, CDR1 SGHRS and CDR2 YFSETQ. The length of the CDR3 is 16 residues. Here the CDR3 DNA reads TGCGCCAGCAGCTTGGGTGCCTGGGGCAGGAGCTACGAGCAGTACTTC. Protein: CASSLGAWGRSYEQYF.

The J gene is TRBJ2-7, the V gene TRBV11-2, with 7 bases fitting TRBD2. V lost 10 bases and J lost 1; bases outside the gene matches: 7. The CDR3 loop spans 13 amino acids. Germline V gene data show CDR1 as SGHAT and CDR2 as FQNNGV. The CDR3 protein is CATGRAPSYEQYF. CDR3 bases: TGTGCCACAGGGAGGGCTCCTTCCTACGAGCAGTACTTC.

The CDR3, as DNA: TGTGCCAGCAGCTCCGGACAGGGCCGGGAGGAGGGGAATGAGCAGTTCTTC. Translated: CASSSGQGREEGNEQFF. The chain employs TRBV5-5 and TRBJ2-1, with TRBD1 as a possible D gene (8 bases). This CDR3 contains 17 residues. The germline CDR1 and CDR2 sequences are SGHKS and YYEKEE (reference sequence). Deletions cut 3 bases from V and 7 bases from J, with 23 bases between.

The rearrangement links TRBV19 to TRBJ1-1, with TRBD1 matching 9 bases. The CDR3 contains 13 residues. V gave up 4 bases and J gave up 10 bases; unmatched junction bases: 7. Germline CDR1 and CDR2: LNHDA and SQIVND (reference sequence). CDR3 residues: CASSTWTGEGAFF. In DNA form, the CDR3 reads TGTGCCAGTAGTACTTGGACAGGGGAGGGAGCTTTCTTT.

This chain connects TRBV7-2 to TRBJ2-1; 7 nucleotides line up with TRBD2. Germline assignment: CDR1 SGHTA and CDR2 FQGNSA. This CDR3 is built from 14 residues. V lost 5 bases to trimming and J lost 7 bases; unmatched junction nucleotides: 8. The CDR3 bases are TGTGCCAGCAGCGGGGGGGGGAGTCGGAATGAGCAGTTCTTC. Protein: CASSGGGSRNEQFF.